This T cell receptor (beta chain) was recovered during a study of technical replicates of blood from four donors. Trimming shortened V by 2 bases and J by 4 bases, and 9 bases separated the two germline ends. Germline V gene sequence: CDR1 MNHEY, CDR2 SMNVEV (reference sequence). The CDR3 covers 13 residues. Sequencing was performed with immunoSEQ multiplex PCR; in TCRdb, only in-frame clones are kept and a portion is missing. Of about 75,000 clones in the sample, approximately 96% were seen once. There are a few counts of this clone. The chain joins TRBV27 to TRBJ2-7, with D possibly TRBD2 on 5 matching bases. The source material was T cells isolated from PBMCs. The receptor was isolated from a human donor in good health. The CDR3 region is CASSLGLNYEQYF. CDR3 bases: TGTGCCAGCAGTTTAGGACTGAATTACGAGCAGTACTTC.